The 17 T cell receptor beta chains below were found in one sample sequenced in a study of T cell changes during pregnancy in multiple sclerosis. Sequencing was performed with immunoSEQ multiplex PCR; in TCRdb, only in-frame clones are kept and a portion is missing. The sample has 40,000 to 60,000 clones; 90% are singletons. The source was peripheral blood, collected in the first trimester of pregnancy. The receptors were gathered from a female donor in good health, enrolled as a control in a pregnancy study.

V is TRBV28 and J is TRBJ2-7, with a weak D call TRBD2 (6 bases). Trimming left V 7 bases short and J 2 bases short, with 15 bases between. This CDR3 has 14 residues. The germline CDR1 and CDR2 sequences are MDHEN and SYDVKM. Written as DNA, the CDR3 is TGTGCCAGCACTATTGGGGACTCCCCCTACGAGCAGTACTTC. Translation: CASTIGDSPYEQYF.

This chain joins TRBV4-3 and TRBJ2-1, with a weak D call TRBD2 (6 bases). The V end lost 6 bases, the J end lost 0 bases, and 12 bases lay between the germline ends. Germline V gives CDR1 LGHNA, CDR2 YSLEER. This CDR3 is built from 15 residues. CDR3 nucleotides: TGCGCCAGCAGTGCCGGAGGGAGCTCCTACAATGAGCAGTTCTTC. This sequence encodes CASSAGGSSYNEQFF.

This clone appeared once. The chain joins TRBV10-2 to TRBJ2-7; D gene ambiguous. CDR1 is WSHSY, CDR2 SAAADI, per germline. Trimming removed 3 bases at V and 9 bases at J, with 12 bases between. The CDR3 extends over 12 amino acids. The CDR3 DNA is TGCGCCAGCAGTGAAACCCGGTCGGGGCAGTACTTC. Its translation: CASSETRSGQYF.

The CDR3 is CASSLSPINEQFF. CDR3 sequence (DNA): TGTGCCAGCAGTCTATCCCCCATCAATGAGCAGTTCTTC. V usage is TRBV6-5 and J usage is TRBJ2-1; D unresolved. Germline CDR1 is MNHEY and CDR2 is SVGAGI. Trimming cost V 5 bases and J 6 bases, with 11 bases left between them. The CDR3 runs 13 residues.

The chain combines TRBV28 with TRBJ1-4, with D perhaps matching TRBD1 (5 bases). CDR1 is MDHEN and CDR2 is SYDVKM in the germline V gene. The V end was cut by 6 bases, the J end by 7 bases, with 15 bases between. The length of the CDR3 is 14 residues. DNA of the CDR3: TGTGCCAGCAGACGACAGATGGTGGGTGAAAAACTGTTTTTT. This translates into CASRRQMVGEKLFF.

In DNA, the CDR3 is TGTGCCAGCAGCCAAGACGGACAGGGCAATCAGCCCCAGCATTTT. It specifies CASSQDGQGNQPQHF. The rearrangement joins TRBV4-2 to TRBJ1-5, with 7 bases aligning to TRBD1. J gave up 2 bases and V 0 bases, and 1 base lay outside the gene matches. There are 15 residues in the CDR3. The germline V gene encodes CDR1 LGHNA and CDR2 YNFKEQ.

The V gene is TRBV29-1, the J gene TRBJ1-5, with 9 nucleotides matching TRBD1. The trim removed 6 bases at V and 3 bases at J, leaving 6 bases unmatched. Germline CDR1 reads SQVTM; CDR2 reads ANQGSEA. The CDR3 is 14 amino acids. The DNA of the CDR3 is TGCAGCGTCGTCAGGACAGGGGCCAATCAGCCCCAGCATTTT. Its translation: CSVVRTGANQPQHF.

The V gene is TRBV27, the J gene TRBJ2-2; TRBD2 matches 8 bases. Germline V CDR1 and CDR2: MNHEY, SMNVEV (reference sequence). The ends lost 3 bases at V and 2 bases at J; junction bases unmatched: 5. The CDR3 extends over 16 amino acids. DNA for the CDR3: TGTGCCAGCAGTTTGTTAGCGGGGCTCAACACCGGGGAGCTGTTTTTT. Translating gives CASSLLAGLNTGELFF.

The V and J genes are TRBV28 and TRBJ1-3; D unresolved. Germline CDR1 MDHEN, CDR2 SYDVKM. This CDR3 contains 14 residues. The ends were cut back, 8 bases at V and 0 bases at J, with 11 bases in the middle. In DNA form, the CDR3 reads TGTGCCAGCCGCGTGGAGTACTCTGGAAACACCATATATTTT. Translated: CASRVEYSGNTIYF.

The chain carries TRBV27 and TRBJ2-7, with no clear D. This CDR3 spans 14 amino acids. Germline loops: CDR1 MNHEY, CDR2 SMNVEV (reference sequence). The ends were cut back, 8 bases at V and 0 bases at J, with 14 bases in the middle. The CDR3 nucleotides read TGTGCCAGCCAAGCTCTCCCCCACTCCTACGAGCAGTACTTC. The encoded protein is CASQALPHSYEQYF.

This chain links TRBV5-8 with TRBJ1-2, with 11 bases matching TRBD1. This CDR3 is 15 amino acids long. Germline V CDR1 and CDR2: SGHTS, YDEGEE. Trimming at V came to 7 bases and at J to 3 bases, leaving 8 bases not matched to a gene. The chain's CDR3 is CASVWSGQGDYGYTF. In DNA form, the CDR3 reads TGTGCCAGCGTATGGTCGGGACAGGGGGACTATGGCTACACCTTC.

The chain links TRBV15 to TRBJ2-7, with TRBD2 identical over 7 bases. With 0 bases clipped from V and 7 bases from J, the junction kept 3 bases outside the gene matches. Germline V gene data show CDR1 as LNHNV and CDR2 as YYDKDF (reference sequence). The CDR3 is 13 amino acids. In nucleotides, the CDR3 is TGTGCCACCAGCAGAGATCTGCGGGAGGAGCAGTACTTC. This codes for CATSRDLREEQYF.

V is TRBV30 and J is TRBJ2-6, with D hard to call. Trimming cost V 2 bases and J 0 bases, with 11 bases left between them. This CDR3 has 16 amino acids. Germline CDR1 GTSNPN, CDR2 SVGIG (reference sequence). The CDR3 coding sequence is TGTGCCTGGAGTAAGACAAGTATCTCTGGGGCCAACGTCCTGACTTTC. As protein: CAWSKTSISGANVLTF.

The J gene is TRBJ2-1, the V gene TRBV27, with TRBD2 matching 8 bases. J gave up 5 bases and V 5 bases, and 8 bases lay outside the gene matches. CDR1 and CDR2 (germline): MNHEY, SMNVEV (reference sequence). The CDR3 runs 15 residues. CDR3 sequence: CASSVSGKFNNEQFF. In DNA form, the CDR3 reads TGTGCCAGCAGTGTTAGCGGGAAGTTTAACAATGAGCAGTTCTTC.

The CDR3 is CASSFLTDTQYF. The CDR3 DNA is TGTGCCAGCAGCTTCCTCACAGATACGCAGTATTTT. The chain joins TRBV11-2 to TRBJ2-3; D remains unclear. Trimming took 3 bases from V and 2 from J, leaving 3 bases between them. CDR1 SGHAT and CDR2 FQNNGV come from the germline V gene. The CDR3 contains 12 residues.

The genes are TRBV19 and TRBJ2-1; 9 bases align to TRBD1. CDR3 size: 17 residues. Germline V gene sequence: CDR1 LNHDA, CDR2 SQIVND (reference sequence). The V segment lost 5 bases and the J segment 5 bases; nucleotides outside the gene matches: 13. The CDR3 loop reads CASSVKEPGQGNNEQFF. The CDR3 nucleotides are TGTGCCAGTAGTGTGAAGGAACCGGGACAGGGTAACAATGAGCAGTTCTTC. The complete variable domain, with remaining parts taken from reference TRBV19 and TRBJ2-1, reads DGGITQSPKYLFRKEGQNVTLSCEQNLNHDAMYWYRQDPGQGLRLIYYSQIVNDFQKGDIAEGYSVSREKKESFPLTVTSAQKNPTAFYLCASSVKEPGQGNNEQFFGPGTRLTVL.

The chain combines TRBV28 with TRBJ1-3; unclear D gene. Germline lookup yields CDR1 MDHEN and CDR2 SYDVKM. V shed 10 bases and J shed 4 bases, with 17 bases lying between them. CDR3 length: 14 residues. CDR3 sequence reads: CATHPGVWGNTIYF. In DNA, the CDR3 is TGTGCCACCCACCCCGGAGTGTGGGGAAACACCATATATTTT.